The next 25 T cell receptor beta chains were all read from a single sample in a study of cytomegalovirus exposure and HLA in healthy donors. Researchers ran the PCR with 60 Vbeta and 13 Jbeta primers. Assay used: immunoSEQ multiplex PCR; TCRdb lists only in-frame clones, some missing. The sample has 100,000 to 150,000 clones; around 77% are singletons. Sequenced material: PBMCs. These receptors originate from a woman aged 60-70 years in good health and CMV-seronegative.

The V and J genes are TRBV30 and TRBJ1-5; D not certain. V lost 2 bases to trimming and J lost 5 bases, with 19 bases between them. The CDR3 totals 16 residues. In germline, CDR1 is GTSNPN, CDR2 SVGIG (reference sequence). CDR3 in amino acids: CAWSPGSGSWDQPQHF. The CDR3, as DNA: TGTGCCTGGAGTCCTGGATCCGGGTCGTGGGATCAGCCCCAGCATTTT.

The chain has TRBV6-1 and TRBJ2-1, with 10 bases that match TRBD1. Germline CDR1 is MNHNS and CDR2 is SASEGT. This CDR3 comprises 15 residues. Trimming at V came to 1 base and at J to 8 bases, leaving 5 bases not matched to a gene. CDR3 amino acids: CASSEDRQGAYEQFF. The DNA for the CDR3 is TGTGCCAGCAGTGAAGACCGACAGGGGGCCTATGAGCAGTTCTTC.

The V and J genes are TRBV27 and TRBJ2-1; TRBD2 aligns across 7 bases. Germline V gives CDR1 MNHEY, CDR2 SMNVEV (reference sequence). Losses at the gene ends were 0 bases for V and 0 bases for J; bases not matched to a gene: 2. This CDR3 is built from 16 residues. CDR3 in amino acids: CASSLSGGSSYNEQFF. As DNA, the CDR3 is TGTGCCAGCAGTTTATCGGGCGGGAGCTCCTACAATGAGCAGTTCTTC.

The V call is TRBV6-4, the J call TRBJ2-3; maybe TRBD2 (5 bases). V dropped 2 bases and J dropped 3 bases, with 15 bases sitting between them. The CDR3 runs 16 residues. The germline V gene encodes CDR1 MRHNA and CDR2 SNTAGT. The CDR3 region is CASSDGRTGGTDTQYF. The DNA for the CDR3 is TGTGCCAGCAGTGACGGGCGGACCGGAGGTACAGATACGCAGTATTTT.

Worth noting for this clone: Other nucleotide sequences from this sample produce the same CDR3. This sequence joins TRBV18 and TRBJ1-1; D is perhaps TRBD1 (6 bases). From germline, CDR1 is KGHSH and CDR2 LQKENI. V lost 6 bases and J 1 base, leaving 9 bases between the germline ends. The CDR3 runs to 13 residues. CDR3 coding DNA: TGTGCCAGCTCCCGGGGACAGAACACTGAAGCTTTCTTT. Its protein is CASSRGQNTEAFF.

The J gene is TRBJ1-2, the V gene TRBV29-1, with 9 positions matching TRBD1. The trim removed 5 bases at V and 2 bases at J, leaving 3 bases unmatched. The CDR3 loop spans 13 amino acids. Germline V lookup: CDR1 SQVTM, CDR2 ANQGSEA. The CDR3 here is CSVRTGANYGYTF. In DNA, the CDR3 is TGCAGCGTTCGGACAGGGGCCAACTATGGCTACACCTTC.

The chain links TRBV5-1 to TRBJ2-3; D is unclear. CDR1 and CDR2 (germline): SGHRS, YFSETQ. V shed 6 bases and J shed 0 bases, with 17 bases lying between them. The CDR3 has 16 amino acids. CDR3 amino acids: CASTPRVPSSTDTQYF. CDR3 DNA: TGCGCCAGCACCCCCCGGGTCCCCTCTAGCACAGATACGCAGTATTTT.

The gene calls are TRBV19 and TRBJ2-2; 8 bases map to TRBD1. CDR3 size: 14 residues. With 10 bases clipped from V and 0 bases from J, the junction kept 4 bases outside the gene matches. CDR1 is LNHDA and CDR2 is SQIVND in the germline V gene (reference sequence). CDR3 protein: CATYRGANTGELFF. The CDR3 nucleotides are TGTGCCACATACAGGGGGGCGAACACCGGGGAGCTGTTTTTT.

This clone was seen more than once but under ten times. This chain uses TRBV4-1 with TRBJ1-1, with D uncertain. CDR3 length equals 12 residues. Trimming cost V 2 bases and J 5 bases, with 6 bases left between them. Germline lookup yields CDR1 MGHRA and CDR2 YSYEKL. The CDR3 coding sequence is TGCGCCAGCAGCCAAACGCGGACTGAAGCTTTCTTT. This codes for CASSQTRTEAFF.

The rearrangement joins TRBV27 to TRBJ2-7, with a weak D call TRBD1 (6 bases). V dropped 6 bases and J dropped 2 bases, with 17 bases sitting between them. There are 15 residues in the CDR3. CDR1 MNHEY and CDR2 SMNVEV come from the germline V gene (reference sequence). The CDR3 loop is CASRKGGSPTYEQYF. The CDR3 DNA reads TGTGCCAGCAGGAAAGGGGGTAGTCCGACCTACGAGCAGTACTTC.

This clone was counted only a few times. J is TRBJ1-4 and V is TRBV28, with TRBD1 identical over 7 bases. Per the germline V gene, CDR1 is MDHEN and CDR2 is SYDVKM. J lost 8 bases, V lost 5 bases, and 11 bases had no gene match. The CDR3 length is 15 residues. The CDR3 sequence: CASSPPMTGTEKLFF. CDR3 sequence (DNA): TGTGCCAGCAGTCCTCCGATGACAGGGACAGAAAAACTGTTTTTT.

The gene calls are TRBV11-2 and TRBJ1-1; D gene unclear. V lost 2 bases and J 1 base, leaving 8 bases between the germline ends. Per the germline V gene, CDR1 is SGHAT and CDR2 is FQNNGV. This CDR3 is 14 amino acids long. CDR3 nucleotide sequence: TGTGCCAGCAGCTTACTGCCGGGGAACACTGAAGCTTTCTTT. It specifies CASSLLPGNTEAFF.

The chain joins TRBV11-1 to TRBJ2-5, with D hard to call. The CDR3 is 15 residues long. Trimming pared 2 bases from V and 8 bases from J, leaving 18 bases between. CDR1 and CDR2 from the germline V gene are SGHAT and FQDESV (reference sequence). The CDR3 here is CASSLSSGLLGTQYF. In DNA, the CDR3 is TGTGCCAGCAGCTTATCTTCCGGCTTGCTAGGCACCCAGTACTTC.

This clone was picked up one time. CDR3 in DNA: TGTGCCAGCAGCTTAACGAGCCGGGGGGGCCGGGGTGAGCAGTTCTTC. It yields the protein CASSLTSRGGRGEQFF. The rearrangement joins TRBV7-3 to TRBJ2-1; 8 nucleotides agree with TRBD2. CDR1 and CDR2 (germline): SGHTA, FQGTGA. V gave up 0 bases and J gave up 9 bases; unmatched junction bases: 10. This CDR3 comprises 16 residues.

The rearrangement joins TRBV30 to TRBJ2-1, with TRBD2 identical over 7 bases. The germline CDR1 and CDR2 sequences are GTSNPN and SVGIG (reference sequence). The CDR3 runs 13 residues. Trimming cost V 5 bases and J 7 bases; bases outside gene matches: 8. CDR3 DNA: TGTGCCTGGGTGCTAGCGGCAGGGAATGAGCAGTTCTTC. It codes for CAWVLAAGNEQFF.

The CDR3 loop reads CASSFSPDRARFF. As DNA, the CDR3 is TGTGCCAGCAGTTTTTCCCCCGACAGGGCAAGGTTCTTC. The rearrangement joins TRBV6-5 to TRBJ2-1, with 7 bases matching TRBD1. CDR3 size: 13 residues. The germline V gene has CDR1 MNHEY and CDR2 SVGAGI. The V gene end was trimmed by 4 bases and the J gene end by 15 bases; junction bases not matched to a gene: 12.

This rearrangement joins TRBV28 to TRBJ1-1; 11 bases are a match to TRBD1. The CDR3 length is 15 residues. CDR1 is MDHEN and CDR2 is SYDVKM in the germline V gene. The junction had 6 bases not matched to a gene; V was cut back by 5 bases and J by 4 bases. The CDR3 sequence is CASSLGQGAITEAFF. The DNA of the CDR3 is TGTGCCAGCAGTCTCGGACAGGGGGCGATCACTGAAGCTTTCTTT.

This chain joins TRBV6-5 and TRBJ2-2; a possible D gene is TRBD2 (6 bases). Germline V gene lookup returns CDR1 MNHEY and CDR2 SVGAGI. The germline V and J ends were trimmed by 2 bases and 4 bases, with 11 bases remaining between them. The CDR3 consists of 15 residues. CDR3 nucleotide sequence: TGTGCCAGCAGTTACGCTCAGGGAGGCACCGGGGAGCTGTTTTTT. It codes for CASSYAQGGTGELFF.

Only a few counts were recorded for this clone. V is TRBV19 and J is TRBJ2-5, with 7 bases that match TRBD1. The better agreement between TRBJ2-7 and the DNA end casts doubt on the J call. CDR1 LNHDA and CDR2 SQIVND come from the germline V gene (reference sequence). This CDR3 spans 14 amino acids. The CDR3 DNA reads TGTGCCAGTAGTACTCGGGACAGCTCCTACGAGCAGTACTTC. Encoded protein: CASSTRDSSYEQYF.

The chain joins TRBV19 to TRBJ1-2; no definite D call. Trimming took 5 bases from V and 0 from J, leaving 19 bases between them. There are 17 residues in the CDR3. Germline CDR1 and CDR2: LNHDA and SQIVND (reference sequence). DNA of the CDR3: TGTGCCAGTAGTCTGCAGGTTTTCGACGGGGCTAACTATGGCTACACCTTC. Amino acids: CASSLQVFDGANYGYTF.

The V gene is TRBV10-1, the J gene TRBJ2-5; 8 bases are a match to TRBD2. The J segment lost 5 bases and the V segment lost 8 bases, leaving 19 bases of the junction unmatched. CDR3 length equals 17 residues. Per the germline V gene, CDR1 is WNHNN and CDR2 is SYGVQD (reference sequence). This chain's CDR3 is CASPPLCGRGGRETQYF. CDR3 bases: TGCGCCAGCCCCCCCTTGTGCGGGAGAGGCGGGAGGGAGACCCAGTACTTC.

The CDR3 spells CASSTSDRTSDYTF. The CDR3 coding sequence is TGTGCCAGCAGCACAAGCGATCGGACTTCCGACTACACCTTC. The J gene is TRBJ1-2, the V gene TRBV11-2; the D is unclear. Germline assignment: CDR1 SGHAT and CDR2 FQNNGV. This CDR3 is 14 amino acids long. Trimming removed 5 bases at V and 10 bases at J, with 20 bases between. Based on the CDR3 plus reference TRBV11-2 and TRBJ1-2, the full variable domain is EAGVAQSPRYKIIEKRQSVAFWCNPISGHATLYWYQQILGQGPKLLIQFQNNGVVDDSQLPKDRFSAERLKGVDSTLKIQPAKLEDSAVYLCASSTSDRTSDYTFGSGTRLTVV.

The chain is built from TRBV6-5 and TRBJ2-1, with 8 nucleotides matching TRBD2. Germline CDR1 MNHEY, CDR2 SVGAGI. The CDR3 covers 16 residues. Trimming took 2 bases from V and 3 from J; bases not matched to a gene: 6. The CDR3 reads CASSYHSGNFYNEQFF. CDR3 nucleotides: TGTGCCAGCAGTTACCATAGCGGGAATTTCTACAATGAGCAGTTCTTC.

This chain connects TRBV5-1 to TRBJ1-1, with a possible D match to TRBD1 (5 bases). Germline CDR1 and CDR2: SGHRS and YFSETQ. The CDR3 has 14 amino acids. Trimming left V 0 bases short and J 8 bases short, with 14 bases between. The CDR3 DNA reads as TGCGCCAGCAGCTTGGCGGCAGGGCTAAGGGAAGCTTTCTTT. Its protein product is CASSLAAGLREAFF.

This clone has a single count. The J gene is TRBJ2-1, the V gene TRBV7-8; TRBD1 matches 7 bases. J gave up 2 bases and V 3 bases, and 4 bases lay outside the gene matches. CDR1 and CDR2 (germline): SGHVS, FQNEAQ. The CDR3 extends over 15 amino acids. CDR3 DNA: TGTGCCAGCAGCTTTGCCGGGACAGCCTACAATGAGCAGTTCTTC. It is translated as CASSFAGTAYNEQFF.